These 21 T cell receptor beta chains came from one sample sequenced in a study of blood T cell repertoires in COVID-19. The method was immunoSEQ multiplex PCR; TCRdb's version includes in-frame clones alone and lacks a portion of them. The table lists 53,000 or so clones, about 77% of them singletons. Sequenced: peripheral blood. The receptor source for this set is a man between 65 and 85 years old with active or convalescent COVID-19.

This clone occurred a few times. The chain has TRBV7-2 and TRBJ1-3, with D tentatively TRBD1 (6 bases). V was trimmed by 5 bases and J by 0 bases, leaving 20 bases between them. Germline CDR1 SGHTA, CDR2 FQGNSA. CDR3 length: 18 residues. The CDR3 spells CASSVFGSRGLSGNTIYF. The CDR3 nucleotides read TGTGCCAGCAGCGTTTTCGGATCCAGGGGTCTCTCTGGAAACACCATATATTTT.

The chain is built from TRBV12-3 or TRBV12-4 and TRBJ2-3; D is undetermined. This CDR3 region has 13 residues. V was shortened by 4 bases and J by 1 base, with 6 bases between the two germline ends. The CDR3, as DNA: TGTGCCAGCAGTTATCGTGGCACAGATACGCAGTATTTT. The encoded protein is CASSYRGTDTQYF.

The sample holds a few counts of this clone. The genes are TRBV5-5 and TRBJ2-1; TRBD2 is a possible D gene (5 bases). Looked up from germline, CDR1 is SGHKS and CDR2 is YYEKEE (reference sequence). V shed 5 bases and J shed 8 bases, with 20 bases lying between them. The CDR3 runs 15 residues. CDR3: CASRAGASFFDEQFF. CDR3 DNA: TGTGCCAGCAGGGCGGGCGCTAGCTTCTTCGATGAGCAGTTCTTC.

This chain links TRBV4-2 with TRBJ1-5, with D possibly being TRBD1 (6 bases). CDR3 size: 15 residues. With 1 base removed from V and 4 bases from J, the gap between germline ends came to 11 bases. Per the germline V gene, CDR1 is LGHNA and CDR2 is YNFKEQ. Here the CDR3 DNA reads TGTGCCAGCAGCCAAGCGGACAGAAAGAATCAGCCCCAGCATTTT. Encoded protein: CASSQADRKNQPQHF.

This chain connects TRBV10-3 to TRBJ2-7; TRBD1 aligns across 8 bases. CDR1 and CDR2 from the germline V gene are ENHRY and SYGVKD. Trimming removed 4 bases from V and 7 bases from J; junction bases left unmatched: 3. The length of the CDR3 is 12 residues. The CDR3 region is CAISGDRGEQYF. For the CDR3, the DNA is TGTGCCATCAGTGGTGACAGGGGAGAGCAGTACTTC.

This clone was observed once. This chain joins TRBV4-1 and TRBJ1-5; tentatively, D is TRBD1 (6 bases). The CDR3 runs 18 residues. Trimming took off 1 base at V and 2 bases at J, with 18 bases between the two ends. Germline CDR1 and CDR2: MGHRA and YSYEKL. The CDR3 loop is CASSQGQARGLRNQPQHF. The CDR3 DNA reads TGCGCCAGCAGCCAAGGACAGGCACGAGGGTTGCGCAATCAGCCCCAGCATTTT.

The rearrangement uses TRBV6-5 and TRBJ2-3; TRBD2 agrees at 7 bases. Germline V gene data show CDR1 as MNHEY and CDR2 as SVGAGI. V lost 4 bases and J lost 6; bases outside the gene matches: 7. This CDR3 has 14 residues. The CDR3 region has the DNA TGTGCCAGCAGTTCCCCCGGCGGGGGTGATACGCAGTATTTT. The encoded protein is CASSSPGGGDTQYF.

This sequence joins TRBV19 and TRBJ2-6, with D unclear. This CDR3 is built from 15 residues. V dropped 4 bases and J dropped 0 bases, with 7 bases sitting between them. Per the germline V gene, CDR1 is LNHDA and CDR2 is SQIVND (reference sequence). This CDR3 reads CASSKQSSGANVLTF. CDR3 DNA sequence: TGTGCCAGTAGTAAACAGAGCTCTGGGGCCAACGTCCTGACTTTC.

In this sample, this clone turned up once. The rearrangement joins TRBV10-1 to TRBJ1-5, with TRBD1 matching over 7 bases. Germline V gene sequence: CDR1 WNHNN, CDR2 SYGVQD (reference sequence). This CDR3 has 14 residues. J gave up 4 bases and V 3 bases, and 3 bases lay outside the gene matches. In nucleotides, the CDR3 is TGCGCCAGCAGTGAAGACAGGGATAATCAGCCCCAGCATTTT. Translating it yields CASSEDRDNQPQHF.

V and J are TRBV18 and TRBJ1-3; D not resolved. Germline lookup yields CDR1 KGHSH and CDR2 LQKENI. The germline V and J ends were trimmed by 3 bases and 0 bases, with 12 bases remaining between them. The CDR3 covers 16 residues. The CDR3 is CASSPTAEVSGNTIYF. Here the CDR3 DNA reads TGTGCCAGCTCACCTACCGCAGAGGTCTCTGGAAACACCATATATTTT.

V usage is TRBV25-1 and J usage is TRBJ2-3; 10 bases fit TRBD2. Losses at the gene ends were 4 bases for V and 6 bases for J; bases not matched to a gene: 7. Germline V gives CDR1 MGHDK, CDR2 SYGVNS. There are 15 residues in the CDR3. CDR3 DNA: TGTGCCAGCAGTGTCTCCCTAGCGGGAGTTGATACGCAGTATTTT. Translation gives CASSVSLAGVDTQYF.

The chain is built from TRBV5-1 and TRBJ1-1; 9 bases match TRBD1. The germline V gene has CDR1 SGHRS and CDR2 YFSETQ. With 4 bases clipped from V and 2 bases from J, the junction kept 9 bases outside the gene matches. This CDR3 is built from 16 residues. DNA of the CDR3: TGCGCCAGCAGCCCTGGGACAGGGCTGATCAACACTGAAGCTTTCTTT. This sequence encodes CASSPGTGLINTEAFF.

J is TRBJ1-1 and V is TRBV19; D possibly corresponds to TRBD1 (6 bases). This CDR3 spans 14 amino acids. Trimming removed 5 bases from V and 4 bases from J, with 14 bases in between. Germline CDR1 LNHDA, CDR2 SQIVND (reference sequence). CDR3 coding DNA: TGTGCCAGTAGTTCAACAGGGTTTACCACTGAAGCTTTCTTT. Translating it yields CASSSTGFTTEAFF.

The chain employs TRBV2 and TRBJ1-4, with 7 bases that match TRBD1. Germline V gene lookup returns CDR1 SNHLY and CDR2 FYNNEI. The CDR3 contains 14 residues. J gave up 7 bases and V 9 bases, and 11 bases lay outside the gene matches. CDR3 sequence reads: CASKPDRSREKLFF. In nucleotides, the CDR3 is TGTGCCAGTAAACCGGACAGGTCGCGTGAAAAACTGTTTTTT.

The chain links TRBV18 to TRBJ2-1, with 10 bases aligning to TRBD1. The CDR3 length is 15 residues. The germline CDR1 and CDR2 sequences are KGHSH and LQKENI. Losses at the gene ends were 5 bases for V and 4 bases for J; bases not matched to a gene: 5. CDR3 region: CASSAGQGKYNEQFF. The CDR3 nucleotides are TGTGCCAGCTCAGCGGGACAGGGGAAGTACAATGAGCAGTTCTTC.

The chain recombines TRBV11-1 with TRBJ2-3, with a possible D match to TRBD1 (6 bases). V was trimmed by 3 bases and J by 5 bases, leaving 9 bases between them. Germline CDR1 SGHAT, CDR2 FQDESV (reference sequence). This CDR3 region has 13 residues. This chain's CDR3 is CASSFQGLDTQYF. The CDR3 DNA reads TGTGCCAGCAGCTTCCAGGGGTTAGATACGCAGTATTTT.

This chain joins TRBV3-1 (or the pseudogene TRBV3-2) and TRBJ2-7, with D unresolved. CDR3 length: 15 amino acids. Trimming removed 1 base from V and 2 bases from J, with 12 bases in between. Germline values: CDR1 LGHDT, CDR2 YNNKEL (reference sequence). The CDR3 DNA is TGTGCCAGCAGCCAAGTTCTCTCCGTCGCCTACGAGCAGTACTTC. Translating gives CASSQVLSVAYEQYF.

This clone has only one observation. This sequence joins TRBV6-4 and TRBJ1-6; D call uncertain. The germline CDR1 and CDR2 sequences are MRHNA and SNTAGT. Trimming shortened V by 4 bases and J by 6 bases, and 7 bases separated the two germline ends. The CDR3 runs 13 residues. The CDR3 reads CASSAGLNSPLHF. CDR3 bases: TGTGCCAGCAGTGCTGGCCTTAATTCACCCCTCCACTTT.

The rearrangement uses TRBV3-1 (or the pseudogene TRBV3-2) and TRBJ1-1, with a possible D match to TRBD1 (6 bases). This CDR3 has 15 residues. Germline V CDR1 and CDR2: LGHDT, YNNKEL (reference sequence). V was trimmed by 3 bases and J by 1 base, leaving 12 bases between them. CDR3 DNA sequence: TGTGCCAGCAGCCAGGTTGGGACAAGGAACACTGAAGCTTTCTTT. The encoded protein is CASSQVGTRNTEAFF.

This clone came up many times. At one end the junction does not follow the germline gene, possibly because of a read error. CDR3 sequence reads: CSVKEPGQISGEQYF. The CDR3, as DNA: TGCAGCGTTAAAGAGCCGGGACAGATAAGCGGCGAGCAGTACTTC. The chain links TRBV29-1 to TRBJ2-7, with 7 bases lining up with TRBD1. Germline CDR1 and CDR2: SQVTM and ANQGSEA. The CDR3 contains 15 residues.

CDR3 DNA sequence: TGTGCCTGGAGTATAGGGGGGGGGAGTCAGCCCCAGCATTTT. It specifies CAWSIGGGSQPQHF. The chain combines TRBV30 with TRBJ1-5; a weak D match, TRBD1 (6 bases). This CDR3 has 14 residues. Germline values: CDR1 GTSNPN, CDR2 SVGIG (reference sequence). The germline V and J ends were trimmed by 2 bases and 6 bases, with 14 bases remaining between them. The complete variable domain, with remaining parts taken from reference TRBV30 and TRBJ1-5, reads SQTIHQWPATLVQPVGSPLSLECTVEGTSNPNLYWYRQAAGRGLQLLFYSVGIGQISSEVPQNLSASRPQDRQFILSSKKLLLSDSGFYLCAWSIGGGSQPQHFGDGTRLSIL.